Detailed here is one T cell receptor beta chain. This sample was included in a study of cytomegalovirus exposure and HLA in healthy donors. V was shortened by 6 bases and J by 6 bases, with 11 bases between the two germline ends. The CDR3 length is 12 residues. Germline CDR1 and CDR2: LNHDA and SQIVND (reference sequence). The PCR had 60 Vbeta and 13 Jbeta primers. Produced via immunoSEQ multiplex PCR; TCRdb's table is partial and in-frame only. The data contain fewer than 250,000 clones, about 77% of them singletons. All donors participated as healthy donors of bone marrow. The TCR comes from a man under 40 in good health and CMV-seropositive. The source material was PBMCs. V is TRBV19 and J is TRBJ1-1; TRBD1 might be the D (5 bases). The DNA of the CDR3 is TGTGCCAGTAGGGGGCAGCGCGCTGAAGCTTTCTTT. Translated, it gives CASRGQRAEAFF.